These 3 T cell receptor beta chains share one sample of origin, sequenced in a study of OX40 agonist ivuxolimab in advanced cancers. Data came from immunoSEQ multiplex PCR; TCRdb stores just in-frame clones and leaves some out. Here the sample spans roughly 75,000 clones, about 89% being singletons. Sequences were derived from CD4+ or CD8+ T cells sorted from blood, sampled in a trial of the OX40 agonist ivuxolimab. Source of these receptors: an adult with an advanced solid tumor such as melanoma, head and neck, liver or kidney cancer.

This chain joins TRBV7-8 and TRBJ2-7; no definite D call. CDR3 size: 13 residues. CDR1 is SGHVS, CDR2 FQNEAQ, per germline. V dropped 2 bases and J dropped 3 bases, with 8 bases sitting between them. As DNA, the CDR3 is TGTGCCAGCAGCTTACCCCTGGGCTACGAGCAGTACTTC. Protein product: CASSLPLGYEQYF.

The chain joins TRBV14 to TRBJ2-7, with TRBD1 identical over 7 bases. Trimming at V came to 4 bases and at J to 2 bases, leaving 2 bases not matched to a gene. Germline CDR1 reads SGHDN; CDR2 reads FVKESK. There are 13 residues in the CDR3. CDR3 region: CASSRTGTYEQYF. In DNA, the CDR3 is TGTGCCAGCAGCCGGACAGGTACCTACGAGCAGTACTTC.

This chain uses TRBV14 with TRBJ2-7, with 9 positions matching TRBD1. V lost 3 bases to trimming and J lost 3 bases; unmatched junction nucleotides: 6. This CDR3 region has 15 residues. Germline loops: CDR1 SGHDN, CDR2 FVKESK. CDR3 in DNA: TGTGCCAGCAGCCAGAGGGGACAGGGATACTACGAGCAGTACTTC. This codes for CASSQRGQGYYEQYF.